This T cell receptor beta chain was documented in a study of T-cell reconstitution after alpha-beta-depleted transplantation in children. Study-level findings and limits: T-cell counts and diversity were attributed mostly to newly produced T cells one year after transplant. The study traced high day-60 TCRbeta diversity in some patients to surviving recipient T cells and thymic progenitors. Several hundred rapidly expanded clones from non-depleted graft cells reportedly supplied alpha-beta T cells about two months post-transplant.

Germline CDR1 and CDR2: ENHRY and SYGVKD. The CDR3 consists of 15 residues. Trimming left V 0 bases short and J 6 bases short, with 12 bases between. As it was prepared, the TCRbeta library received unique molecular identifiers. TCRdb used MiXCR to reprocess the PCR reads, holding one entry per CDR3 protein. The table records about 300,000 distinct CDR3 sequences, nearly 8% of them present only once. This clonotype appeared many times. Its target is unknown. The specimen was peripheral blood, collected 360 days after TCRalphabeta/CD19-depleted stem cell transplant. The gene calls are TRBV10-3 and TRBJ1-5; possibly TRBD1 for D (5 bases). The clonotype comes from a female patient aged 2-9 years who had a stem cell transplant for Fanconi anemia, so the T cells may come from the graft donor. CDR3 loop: CAISESTLQGQPQHF. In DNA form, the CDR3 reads TGTGCCATCAGTGAGTCGACTCTCCAGGGTCAGCCCCAGCATTTT.